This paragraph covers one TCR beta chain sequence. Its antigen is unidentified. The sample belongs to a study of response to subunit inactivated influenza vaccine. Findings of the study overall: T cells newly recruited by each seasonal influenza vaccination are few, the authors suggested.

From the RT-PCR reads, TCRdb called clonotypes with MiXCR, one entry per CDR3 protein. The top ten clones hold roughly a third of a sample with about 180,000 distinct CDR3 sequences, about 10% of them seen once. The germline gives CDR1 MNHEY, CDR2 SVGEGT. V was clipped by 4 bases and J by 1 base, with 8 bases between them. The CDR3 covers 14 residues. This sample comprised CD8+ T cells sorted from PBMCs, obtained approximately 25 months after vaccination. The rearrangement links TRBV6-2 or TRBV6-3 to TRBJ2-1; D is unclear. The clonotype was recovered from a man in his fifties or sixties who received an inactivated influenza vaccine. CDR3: CASSLKDSYNEQFF. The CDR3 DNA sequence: TGTGCCAGCAGTTTGAAGGATTCCTACAATGAGCAGTTCTTC.